This TCR beta chain was retrieved from a study of blood T cell repertoires in COVID-19. The data were produced by immunoSEQ multiplex PCR, yet TCRdb's version contains in-frame clones alone and is incomplete. The sample holds about 360,000 clones, nearly 90% seen once. The receptor was isolated from a woman between 40 and 50 years old with acute COVID-19. Sequencing input: PBMCs or T cells enriched from blood (not recorded which).

The CDR3, as DNA: TGTGCCTGGAACACAGGGAACTATGGCTACACCTTC. It codes for CAWNTGNYGYTF. The V gene is TRBV30, the J gene TRBJ1-2; D might be TRBD1 (6 bases). Per the germline V gene, CDR1 is GTSNPN and CDR2 is SVGIG (reference sequence). This CDR3 is 12 amino acids long. V was shortened by 4 bases and J by 2 bases, with 8 bases between the two germline ends. The whole variable domain, filled in from reference TRBV30 and TRBJ1-2, reads SQTIHQWPATLVQPVGSPLSLECTVEGTSNPNLYWYRQAAGRGLQLLFYSVGIGQISSEVPQNLSASRPQDRQFILSSKKLLLSDSGFYLCAWNTGNYGYTFGSGTRLTVV.